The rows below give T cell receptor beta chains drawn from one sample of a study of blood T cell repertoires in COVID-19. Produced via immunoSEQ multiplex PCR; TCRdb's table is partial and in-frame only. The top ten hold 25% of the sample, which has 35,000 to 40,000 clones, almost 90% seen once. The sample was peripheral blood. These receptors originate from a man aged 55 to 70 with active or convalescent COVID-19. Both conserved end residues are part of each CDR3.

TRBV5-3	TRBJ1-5	CARSRSPRTGEEERNQPQHF
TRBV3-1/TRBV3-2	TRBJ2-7	CASSQGLAGEGSYEQYF
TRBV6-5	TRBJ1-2	CATSPDRGLDGYTF
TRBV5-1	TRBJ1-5	CASSLQGGGNQPQHF
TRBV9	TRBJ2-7	CASSVDAGTGVGEQYF
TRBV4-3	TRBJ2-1	CASSKGLVYEQFF
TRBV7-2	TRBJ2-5	CASSRPTGTGRETQYF
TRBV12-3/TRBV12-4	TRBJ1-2	CASRMTGAYGYTF
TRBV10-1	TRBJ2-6	CASSESDQSSSGANVLTF
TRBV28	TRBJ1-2	CASSPLGQGAEGYTF
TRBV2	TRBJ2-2	CASSSQQVNTGELFF
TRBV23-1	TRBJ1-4	CASSRQGATNEKLFF
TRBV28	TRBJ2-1	CASGGPSSYNEQFF
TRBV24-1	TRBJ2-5	CATSARDTLAGDPSQYF
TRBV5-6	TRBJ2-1	CASSHKARDRVSFYNEQFF
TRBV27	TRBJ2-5	CASSLNSFPETQYF
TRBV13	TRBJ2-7	CASTRGSLSYEQYF
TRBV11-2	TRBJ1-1	CASSFTGGLRGTEAFF
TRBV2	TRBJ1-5	CASVPNRGGNQPQHF
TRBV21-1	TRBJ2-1	CASSVTSGSEQFF
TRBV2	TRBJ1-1	CASSVGGMNTEAFF
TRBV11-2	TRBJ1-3	CASSPGAASGNTIYF
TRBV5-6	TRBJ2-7	CASSLEPSGGRYF
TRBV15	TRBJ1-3	CATSRDAGGVGNTIYF
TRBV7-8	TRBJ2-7	CASSFPSGPTYEQYF
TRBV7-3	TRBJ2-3	CASSLNPSSVSGQDTQYF
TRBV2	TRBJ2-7	CATRGLAGVEQCF
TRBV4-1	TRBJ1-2	CASSQDAQIIGYTF
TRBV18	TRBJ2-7	CASSPPSEKTSSPSSYEQYF
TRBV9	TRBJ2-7	CASSARDSGDEQYF
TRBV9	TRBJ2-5	CASSVATSGRGGETQYF
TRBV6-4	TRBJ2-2	CARIGQGGPGELFF
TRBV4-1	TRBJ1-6	CASSQGTGQGHLHF
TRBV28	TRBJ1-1	CASSSTGAEWTEAFF
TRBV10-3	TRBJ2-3	CAISGWEVTDTQYF